One and the same sample provided the 2 T cell receptor beta chains below, sequenced in a study of blood T cell repertoires in COVID-19. The data were produced by immunoSEQ multiplex PCR, yet TCRdb's version contains in-frame clones alone and is incomplete. This table has some 270,000 clones, around 85% appearing once. Specimen: peripheral blood. These receptors originate from a human donor with COVID-19, enrolled during active disease. The donor label of this sample is uncertain.

DNA for the CDR3: TGTGCCAGCCTACCGGGAACTAACTATGGCTACACCTTC. As protein: CASLPGTNYGYTF. The chain joins TRBV12-3 or TRBV12-4 to TRBJ1-2; D not certain. The length of the CDR3 is 13 residues. With 8 bases removed from V and 0 bases from J, the gap between germline ends came to 10 bases.

This clone is a singleton in its sample. J is TRBJ1-1 and V is TRBV11-2; 7 nucleotides match TRBD1. V lost 3 bases, J lost 3 bases, and 4 bases stayed unmatched. CDR3 length: 14 amino acids. Germline CDR1 is SGHAT and CDR2 is FQNNGV. CDR3 DNA sequence: TGTGCCAGCAGCTTTACGACAGGGTACACTGAAGCTTTCTTT. Protein sequence: CASSFTTGYTEAFF.